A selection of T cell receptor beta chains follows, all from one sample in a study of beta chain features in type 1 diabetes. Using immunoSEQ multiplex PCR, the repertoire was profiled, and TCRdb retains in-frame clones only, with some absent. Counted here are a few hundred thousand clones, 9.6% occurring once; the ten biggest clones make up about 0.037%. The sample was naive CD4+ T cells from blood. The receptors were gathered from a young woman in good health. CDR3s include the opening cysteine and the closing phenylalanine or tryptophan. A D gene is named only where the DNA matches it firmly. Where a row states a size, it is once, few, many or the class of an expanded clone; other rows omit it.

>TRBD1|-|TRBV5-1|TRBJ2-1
TGCGCCAGCAGCTTTCCGCGACAGGGAATCGATGAGCAGTTCTTC
CASSFPRQGIDEQFF
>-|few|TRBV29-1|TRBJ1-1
TGCAGCGTTGAAGATCTGAGGGCTTTCTTT
CSVEDLRAFF
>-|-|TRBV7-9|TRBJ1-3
TGTGCCAGCAGCCCCGAGCAGGCTGGAAACACCATATATTTT
CASSPEQAGNTIYF
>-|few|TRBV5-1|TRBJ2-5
TGCGCCAGCAGCTTGGCTCCTGCCGGCCAAGAGACCCAGTACTTC
CASSLAPAGQETQYF
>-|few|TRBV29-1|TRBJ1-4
TGCAGCGGGTCGATCAGGGGCCCTAATGAAAAACTGTTTTTT
CSGSIRGPNEKLFF
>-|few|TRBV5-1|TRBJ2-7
TGCGCCAGCAGCTTGGACCGGGACTTCTCCTACGAGCAGTACTTC
CASSLDRDFSYEQYF
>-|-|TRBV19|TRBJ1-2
TGTGCCAGTAGTATGACGACAGCTGCAGCTAACTATGGCTACACCTTC
CASSMTTAAANYGYTF
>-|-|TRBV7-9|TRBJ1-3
TGTGCCAGCAGCTTCGCAGGGACTGCTGGAAACACCATATATTTT
CASSFAGTAGNTIYF
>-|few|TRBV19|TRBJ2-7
TGTGCCAGTAGTAGAACCGGCTACGAGCAGTACTTC
CASSRTGYEQYF
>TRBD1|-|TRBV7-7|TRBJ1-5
TGTGCCAGCAGCTACGGCTGTGGGACAGGGGGCGAGCAGCCCCAGCATTTT
CASSYGCGTGGEQPQHF
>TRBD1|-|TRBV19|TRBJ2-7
TGTGCCAGTAGTAACCTACGGGACAGGGGACCCCACGAGCAGTACTTC
CASSNLRDRGPHEQYF
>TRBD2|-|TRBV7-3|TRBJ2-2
TGTGCCAGCAGCTTAACCAGCGGGGGTACCGGGGAGCTGTTTTTT
CASSLTSGGTGELFF
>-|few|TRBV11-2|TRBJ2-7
TGTGCCAGCAGCCTAGGGGGGACAGTTCCCTACGAGCAGTACTTC
CASSLGGTVPYEQYF
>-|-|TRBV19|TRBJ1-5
TGTGCCAGTAGTATGTCTGAGGATCAGCCCCAGCATTTT
CASSMSEDQPQHF
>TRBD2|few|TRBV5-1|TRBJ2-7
TGCGCCAGCAGCCCCGATCGCGGGAGGGGTTACGAGCAGTACTTC
CASSPDRGRGYEQYF
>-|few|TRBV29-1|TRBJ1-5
TGCAGCGCCCGAACACAGGGACAAAATCAGCCCCAGCATTTT
CSARTQGQNQPQHF
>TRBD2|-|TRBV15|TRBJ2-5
TGTGCCACCAGCAGAGGGACTAGCAGTTTCCAAGAGACCCAGTACTTC
CATSRGTSSFQETQYF
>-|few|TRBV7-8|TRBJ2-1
TGTGCCAGCAGCTTACGGGAGTCGAATGAGCAGTTCTTC
CASSLRESNEQFF